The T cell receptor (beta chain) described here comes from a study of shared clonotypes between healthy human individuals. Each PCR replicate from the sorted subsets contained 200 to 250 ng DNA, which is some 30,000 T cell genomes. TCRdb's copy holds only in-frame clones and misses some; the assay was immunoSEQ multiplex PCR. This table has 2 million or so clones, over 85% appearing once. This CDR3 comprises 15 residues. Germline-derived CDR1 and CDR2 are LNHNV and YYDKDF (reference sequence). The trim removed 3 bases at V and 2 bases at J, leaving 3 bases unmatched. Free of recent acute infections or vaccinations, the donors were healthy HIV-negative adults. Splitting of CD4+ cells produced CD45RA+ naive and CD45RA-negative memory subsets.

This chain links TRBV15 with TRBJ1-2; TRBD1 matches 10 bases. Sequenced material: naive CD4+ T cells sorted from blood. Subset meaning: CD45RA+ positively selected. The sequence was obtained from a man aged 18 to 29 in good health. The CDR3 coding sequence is TGTGCCACCAGCAGCCCGGGACAGGGGAACTATGGCTACACCTTC. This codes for CATSSPGQGNYGYTF.